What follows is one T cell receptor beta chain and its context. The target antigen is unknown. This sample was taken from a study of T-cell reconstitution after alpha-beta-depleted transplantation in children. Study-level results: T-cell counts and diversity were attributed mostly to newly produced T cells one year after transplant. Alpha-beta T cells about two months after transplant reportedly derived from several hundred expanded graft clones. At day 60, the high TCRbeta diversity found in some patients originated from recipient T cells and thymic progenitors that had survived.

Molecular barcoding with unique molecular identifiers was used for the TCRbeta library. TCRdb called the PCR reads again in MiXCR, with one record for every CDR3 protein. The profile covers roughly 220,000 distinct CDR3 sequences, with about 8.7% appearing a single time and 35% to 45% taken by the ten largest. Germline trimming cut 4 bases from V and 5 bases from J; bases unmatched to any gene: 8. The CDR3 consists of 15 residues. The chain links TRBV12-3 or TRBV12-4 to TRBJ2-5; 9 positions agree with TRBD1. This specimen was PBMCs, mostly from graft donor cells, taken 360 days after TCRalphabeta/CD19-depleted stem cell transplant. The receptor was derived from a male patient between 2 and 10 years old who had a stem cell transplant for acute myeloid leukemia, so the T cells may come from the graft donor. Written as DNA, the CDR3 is TGTGCCAGCAGTTCCTCCGGGACAGGGCTGGAGACCCAGTACTTC. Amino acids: CASSSSGTGLETQYF.